This T cell receptor (beta chain) was observed in a study of shared clonotypes between healthy human individuals. As for the study in general: The study drew on two women and a few men aged 18 to 49 as donors.

The ends lost 4 bases at V and 2 bases at J; junction bases unmatched: 6. Looked up from germline, CDR1 is KGHSH and CDR2 is LQKENI. This CDR3 comprises 15 residues. Clones were sequenced by immunoSEQ multiplex PCR, and TCRdb holds only the in-frame ones, with some missing. The data contain some 500,000 clones, around three quarters of them singletons. The sequenced sample consisted of PBMCs. This chain links TRBV18 with TRBJ2-3; TRBD2 aligns across 7 bases. The TCR comes from a woman aged 40-49 years in good health. Some clones in this sample may be carry-over from other donors' samples. CDR3 sequence: CASSLTSAPTDTQYF. The CDR3 DNA follows: TGTGCCAGCTCACTAACTAGCGCACCCACAGATACGCAGTATTTT.